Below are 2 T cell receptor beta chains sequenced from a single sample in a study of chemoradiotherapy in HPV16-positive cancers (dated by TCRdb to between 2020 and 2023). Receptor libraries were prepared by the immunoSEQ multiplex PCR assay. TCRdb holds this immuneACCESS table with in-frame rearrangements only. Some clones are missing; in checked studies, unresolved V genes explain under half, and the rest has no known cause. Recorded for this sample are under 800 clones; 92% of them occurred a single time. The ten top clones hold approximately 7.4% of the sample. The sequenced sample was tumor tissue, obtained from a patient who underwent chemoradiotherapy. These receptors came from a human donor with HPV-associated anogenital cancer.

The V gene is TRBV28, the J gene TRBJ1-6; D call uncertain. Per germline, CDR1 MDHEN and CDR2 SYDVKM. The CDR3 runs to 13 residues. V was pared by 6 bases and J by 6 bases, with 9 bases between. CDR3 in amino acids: CASRKDLNSPLHF. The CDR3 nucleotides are TGTGCCAGCAGGAAGGACCTTAATTCACCCCTCCACTTT.

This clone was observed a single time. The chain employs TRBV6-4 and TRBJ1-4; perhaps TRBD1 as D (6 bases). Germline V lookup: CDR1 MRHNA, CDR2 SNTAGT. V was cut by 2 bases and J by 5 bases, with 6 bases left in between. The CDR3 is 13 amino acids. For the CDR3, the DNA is TGTGCCAGCAGTGACGGGACAAATGAAAAACTGTTTTTT. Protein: CASSDGTNEKLFF.